The TCR beta chain under discussion was sequenced for a study of low-dose radiotherapy and immunotherapy resistance in tumors. Study in general: Cohort 1 patients were irradiated with 0.5 Gy fractions every 2 weeks to 6.5 Gy total. It was 1 Gy per fraction every two weeks that Cohort 2 received, adding up to 13 Gy over 26 weeks. At a dose of 200 mg/m2, intravenous cyclophosphamide was given every two weeks, one day before radiation and immunotherapy. On cycle 1 day 1, patients started four cycles of oral aspirin 300 mg daily.

Trimming removed 2 bases from V and 6 bases from J, with 8 bases in between. Germline CDR1 KGHSY, CDR2 FQNENV. The CDR3 totals 13 residues. Time point of the sample: after trial treatment. Documented treatment: LDRT plus nivolumab, ipilimumab, low-dose cyclophosphamide and aspirin (RACIN trial). Amplification of TCRs used a constant-region primer and V-primer adapter for around 20 PCR cycles. TCRdb used MiXCR to reprocess the reads, holding one entry per CDR3 protein. The top ten hold approximately 8.4% of the sample, which has tens of thousands of distinct CDR3 sequences, 33% seen once. The gene calls are TRBV16 and TRBJ1-5; D is unclear. This specimen was PBMCs, taken after low-dose radiotherapy plus immunotherapy. The TCR sequence derives from a male donor with rectosigmoid adenocarcinoma. The CDR3, as DNA: TGTGCCAGCAGCCAAAGCGAAGGTCAGCCCCAGCATTTT. Translation gives CASSQSEGQPQHF.